These T cell receptor beta chains were read from a single sample in a study of blood T cell repertoires in COVID-19. This table comes from immunoSEQ multiplex PCR, and its TCRdb copy is limited to in-frame clones, with some not included. The table lists approximately 200,000 clones, about 87% of them singletons. Sequencing was carried out using peripheral blood. The receptors derive from a man aged 55 to 70 who had recovered from COVID-19. Each CDR3 is given with its conserved first and last residue. Each record gives: clone size, V gene, D gene, J gene, CDR3 protein, CDR3 DNA. A D gene is named only where the DNA matches it firmly. Size is omitted from some rows. Given values are once, few, many or a class for expanded clones.

clone_size: NA; v_call: TRBV30; d_call: TRBD2; j_call: TRBJ2-7; cdr3_aa: CAWSEPLERGGYEQYF; cdr3_nt: TGTGCCTGGAGTGAGCCCCTGGAGCGGGGGGGGTACGAGCAGTACTTC
clone_size: NA; v_call: TRBV30; d_call: TRBD1; j_call: TRBJ1-3; cdr3_aa: CAWSVTRTTGTGAGNTIYF; cdr3_nt: TGTGCCTGGAGTGTTACCAGAACGACCGGGACAGGTGCTGGAAACACCATATATTTT
clone_size: NA; v_call: TRBV7-3; d_call: TRBD1; j_call: TRBJ2-3; cdr3_aa: CASSPDRGRTDTQYF; cdr3_nt: TGTGCCAGCAGCCCGGACAGGGGGAGGACAGATACGCAGTATTTT
clone_size: NA; v_call: TRBV28; d_call: TRBD2; j_call: TRBJ2-5; cdr3_aa: CAISGLTGTSGRASVRETQYF; cdr3_nt: TGTGCCATCTCAGGCTTAACGGGGACTAGCGGGAGGGCCTCGGTAAGAGAGACCCAGTACTTC
clone_size: NA; v_call: TRBV20-1; d_call: NA; j_call: TRBJ2-1; cdr3_aa: CSARERRRQFF; cdr3_nt: TGCAGTGCTAGAGAGCGGCGCCGGCAGTTCTTC
clone_size: NA; v_call: TRBV18; d_call: NA; j_call: TRBJ1-1; cdr3_aa: CASSPALNRDEAFF; cdr3_nt: TGTGCCAGCTCACCTGCCCTAAACAGGGATGAAGCTTTCTTT
clone_size: NA; v_call: TRBV28; d_call: TRBD2; j_call: TRBJ2-5; cdr3_aa: CASSLWVSGTLETQYF; cdr3_nt: TGTGCCAGCAGCCTGTGGGTTAGCGGGACCCTCGAGACCCAGTACTTC
clone_size: once; v_call: TRBV9; d_call: TRBD1; j_call: TRBJ2-3; cdr3_aa: CASSDSRGYGTDTQYF; cdr3_nt: TGTGCCAGCAGCGACTCCAGGGGGTACGGCACAGATACGCAGTATTTT
clone_size: NA; v_call: TRBV30; d_call: NA; j_call: TRBJ2-3; cdr3_aa: CAWSVGGDRTDTQYF; cdr3_nt: TGTGCCTGGAGTGTAGGAGGGGATCGCACAGATACGCAGTATTTT
clone_size: NA; v_call: TRBV7-3; d_call: TRBD2; j_call: TRBJ2-3; cdr3_aa: CASSPTSGDSRTSTDTQYF; cdr3_nt: TGTGCCAGCAGCCCGACTAGCGGGGACTCCCGCACTAGCACAGATACGCAGTATTTT
clone_size: NA; v_call: TRBV6-1; d_call: TRBD2; j_call: TRBJ2-3; cdr3_aa: CASSEVLAGGTDTQYF; cdr3_nt: TGTGCCAGCAGTGAGGTACTAGCGGGGGGGACAGATACGCAGTATTTT
clone_size: NA; v_call: TRBV6-5; d_call: TRBD2; j_call: TRBJ2-3; cdr3_aa: CASRDSGGPTDTQYF; cdr3_nt: TGTGCCAGCAGAGATAGCGGGGGGCCTACAGATACGCAGTATTTT
clone_size: NA; v_call: TRBV28; d_call: NA; j_call: TRBJ2-2; cdr3_aa: CASILGGARTGELFF; cdr3_nt: TGTGCCAGCATCCTAGGGGGGGCGCGTACCGGGGAGCTGTTTTTT
clone_size: NA; v_call: TRBV5-1; d_call: TRBD1; j_call: TRBJ1-4; cdr3_aa: CASSVTGQGFEKLFF; cdr3_nt: TGCGCCAGCAGCGTGACGGGACAGGGGTTCGAAAAACTGTTTTTT
clone_size: NA; v_call: TRBV9; d_call: TRBD1; j_call: TRBJ2-7; cdr3_aa: CASSVGQGNSYEQYF; cdr3_nt: TGTGCCAGCAGCGTGGGACAGGGGAACTCCTACGAGCAGTACTTC
clone_size: few; v_call: TRBV28; d_call: TRBD1; j_call: TRBJ1-2; cdr3_aa: CASSGQALGYGYTF; cdr3_nt: TGTGCCAGCAGTGGACAGGCTCTAGGCTATGGCTACACCTTC
clone_size: NA; v_call: TRBV30; d_call: NA; j_call: TRBJ1-1; cdr3_aa: CAWWGGVGTEAFF; cdr3_nt: TGTGCCTGGTGGGGGGGAGTGGGCACTGAAGCTTTCTTT
clone_size: once; v_call: TRBV30; d_call: TRBD2; j_call: TRBJ2-4; cdr3_aa: CAGVGGGRLAKNIQYF; cdr3_nt: TGTGCGGGCGTCGGCGGGGGGAGACTAGCCAAAAACATTCAGTACTTC
clone_size: few; v_call: TRBV2; d_call: TRBD1; j_call: TRBJ1-1; cdr3_aa: CASNRGNMNTEAFF; cdr3_nt: TGTGCCAGCAACAGGGGTAATATGAACACTGAAGCTTTCTTT
clone_size: NA; v_call: TRBV5-1; d_call: TRBD2; j_call: TRBJ2-2; cdr3_aa: CASSLVLAGNTGELFF; cdr3_nt: TGCGCCAGCAGCTTGGTTCTAGCGGGAAACACCGGGGAGCTGTTTTTT
clone_size: NA; v_call: TRBV7-2; d_call: TRBD1; j_call: TRBJ1-2; cdr3_aa: CASSLYSLVQGGDYGYTF; cdr3_nt: TGTGCCAGCAGCTTATACTCGTTAGTACAGGGGGGCGACTATGGCTACACCTTC
clone_size: NA; v_call: TRBV19; d_call: TRBD2; j_call: TRBJ2-2; cdr3_aa: CATAMGGENTGELFF; cdr3_nt: TGTGCCACCGCCATGGGGGGGGAGAACACCGGGGAGCTGTTTTTT
clone_size: NA; v_call: TRBV28; d_call: NA; j_call: TRBJ2-3; cdr3_aa: CASSSPGSTDTQYF; cdr3_nt: TGTGCCAGCAGTTCACCCGGGAGCACAGATACGCAGTATTTT
clone_size: NA; v_call: TRBV20-1; d_call: NA; j_call: TRBJ1-2; cdr3_aa: CSASDRKGYTF; cdr3_nt: TGCAGTGCCTCGGACAGAAAGGGCTACACCTTC
clone_size: NA; v_call: TRBV9; d_call: NA; j_call: TRBJ2-1; cdr3_aa: CASTPSRGTVDEQFF; cdr3_nt: TGTGCCAGCACCCCCAGTAGGGGTACGGTGGATGAGCAGTTCTTC
clone_size: once; v_call: TRBV6-1; d_call: NA; j_call: TRBJ1-1; cdr3_aa: CASSEAYSRGGLWKTEAFF; cdr3_nt: TGTGCCAGCAGTGAAGCGTATAGTCGGGGGGGCTTATGGAAAACTGAAGCTTTCTTT
clone_size: NA; v_call: TRBV30; d_call: NA; j_call: TRBJ1-4; cdr3_aa: CAWSVLSSGGEKLFF; cdr3_nt: TGTGCCTGGAGTGTACTGTCGTCTGGGGGGGAAAAACTGTTTTTT
clone_size: NA; v_call: TRBV10-1; d_call: NA; j_call: TRBJ2-1; cdr3_aa: CASSESGGLGNEQFF; cdr3_nt: TGCGCCAGCAGTGAGTCCGGGGGATTAGGGAATGAGCAGTTCTTC
clone_size: NA; v_call: TRBV5-4; d_call: NA; j_call: TRBJ2-1; cdr3_aa: CASSLATSFGEQFF; cdr3_nt: TGTGCCAGCAGCTTGGCGACTAGTTTTGGTGAGCAGTTCTTC
clone_size: NA; v_call: TRBV6-5; d_call: TRBD1; j_call: TRBJ2-7; cdr3_aa: CASSSHRGWTYEQYF; cdr3_nt: TGTGCCAGCAGTTCTCACAGGGGATGGACCTACGAGCAGTACTTC
clone_size: NA; v_call: TRBV6-5; d_call: TRBD1; j_call: TRBJ1-1; cdr3_aa: CASFRDRVGEAFF; cdr3_nt: TGTGCCAGCTTCCGGGACAGGGTCGGTGAAGCTTTCTTT
clone_size: NA; v_call: TRBV5-1; d_call: NA; j_call: TRBJ1-2; cdr3_aa: CASTRGGSGYTF; cdr3_nt: TGCGCCAGCACCCGCGGTGGGTCGGGCTACACCTTC
clone_size: NA; v_call: TRBV5-1; d_call: TRBD1; j_call: TRBJ2-7; cdr3_aa: CASSTLGQEYEQYF; cdr3_nt: TGCGCCAGCAGTACCTTGGGACAGGAATACGAGCAGTACTTC
clone_size: NA; v_call: TRBV5-8; d_call: TRBD1; j_call: TRBJ1-4; cdr3_aa: CASSYPGQGNEKLFF; cdr3_nt: TGTGCCAGCAGTTACCCGGGACAGGGTAATGAAAAACTGTTTTTT
clone_size: few; v_call: TRBV28; d_call: TRBD1; j_call: TRBJ2-1; cdr3_aa: CATTGGLSYNEQFF; cdr3_nt: TGTGCCACCACAGGGGGCCTCTCCTACAATGAGCAGTTCTTC
clone_size: NA; v_call: TRBV27; d_call: NA; j_call: TRBJ2-2; cdr3_aa: CASSLLGQGNTGELFF; cdr3_nt: TGTGCCAGCAGTTTATTAGGCCAGGGGAACACCGGGGAGCTGTTTTTT
clone_size: NA; v_call: TRBV9; d_call: NA; j_call: TRBJ2-3; cdr3_aa: CASTSADPGVTDTQYF; cdr3_nt: TGTGCCAGCACCAGCGCCGATCCGGGAGTCACAGATACGCAGTATTTT
clone_size: few; v_call: TRBV29-1; d_call: NA; j_call: TRBJ1-1; cdr3_aa: CSVGDTEAFF; cdr3_nt: TGCAGCGTCGGGGACACTGAAGCTTTCTTT
clone_size: NA; v_call: TRBV24-1; d_call: NA; j_call: TRBJ2-3; cdr3_aa: CAAEEGGDVKQQYF; cdr3_nt: TGTGCCGCCGAAGAAGGCGGGGACGTCAAACAGCAGTATTTT
clone_size: NA; v_call: TRBV19; d_call: TRBD1; j_call: TRBJ2-6; cdr3_aa: CASTPDRSGANVLTF; cdr3_nt: TGTGCCAGTACCCCGGACAGGTCTGGGGCCAACGTCCTGACTTTC
clone_size: NA; v_call: TRBV7-9; d_call: NA; j_call: TRBJ2-2; cdr3_aa: CASSYSSGASTGELFF; cdr3_nt: TGTGCCAGCAGCTACAGCTCGGGAGCTAGCACCGGGGAGCTGTTTTTT
clone_size: few; v_call: TRBV28; d_call: TRBD1; j_call: TRBJ2-7; cdr3_aa: CASSRTGLYEQYF; cdr3_nt: TGTGCCAGCAGCCGGACAGGGCTCTACGAGCAGTACTTC
clone_size: NA; v_call: TRBV10-3; d_call: NA; j_call: TRBJ1-6; cdr3_aa: CAISERTLSGSPLHF; cdr3_nt: TGTGCCATCAGTGAGCGGACATTGTCAGGTTCACCCCTCCACTTT
clone_size: NA; v_call: TRBV9; d_call: NA; j_call: TRBJ2-5; cdr3_aa: CASSVATSPGETQYF; cdr3_nt: TGTGCCAGCAGCGTAGCTACCAGCCCGGGGGAGACCCAGTACTTC
clone_size: NA; v_call: TRBV18; d_call: NA; j_call: TRBJ2-1; cdr3_aa: CASSPGRVDEQFF; cdr3_nt: TGTGCCAGCTCACCGGGCAGGGTTGATGAGCAGTTCTTC
clone_size: NA; v_call: TRBV4-2; d_call: NA; j_call: TRBJ1-4; cdr3_aa: CASSQVQGIDEKLFF; cdr3_nt: TGTGCCAGCAGCCAGGTACAGGGTATCGATGAAAAACTGTTTTTT
clone_size: NA; v_call: TRBV19; d_call: NA; j_call: TRBJ1-3; cdr3_aa: CASSGGATLVDTIYF; cdr3_nt: TGTGCCAGTAGTGGGGGCGCGACTCTGGTGGACACCATATATTTT
clone_size: once; v_call: TRBV6-2/TRBV6-3; d_call: TRBD1; j_call: TRBJ2-3; cdr3_aa: CASSRTGGTDTQYF; cdr3_nt: TGTGCCAGCAGCCGGACAGGCGGCACAGATACGCAGTATTTT
clone_size: once; v_call: TRBV2; d_call: NA; j_call: TRBJ1-4; cdr3_aa: CASSPRGREKLFF; cdr3_nt: TGTGCCAGCAGTCCTAGAGGAAGAGAAAAACTGTTTTTT
clone_size: NA; v_call: TRBV25-1; d_call: NA; j_call: TRBJ2-5; cdr3_aa: CASSAPDSGQETQYF; cdr3_nt: TGTGCCAGCAGTGCCCCGGACTCAGGCCAAGAGACCCAGTACTTC